The 20 T cell receptor beta chains reported below all come from one sample, sequenced in a study of Tregs in tolerant kidney transplant recipients. Only in-frame clones appear in the TCRdb table, and some are missing; sequencing was by immunoSEQ multiplex PCR. The data show about 64,000 clones, around 87% seen once. Related graft donors supplied nonmyeloablative bone marrow transplants, and mixed chimerism was transient. The material sequenced was CD4+ T cells from blood (PBMCs), taken 6 months after the transplant. All receptors derive from a human patient who received a combined kidney and bone marrow transplant. The graft donor may account for some of the T cells.

The table lists this clone with a count of one. The rearrangement links TRBV7-9 to TRBJ2-7; D call uncertain. CDR1 is SEHNR and CDR2 is FQNEAQ in the germline V gene (reference sequence). CDR3 size: 16 residues. The ends were cut back, 3 bases at V and 5 bases at J, with 20 bases in the middle. The CDR3 sequence is CASSFRTRHPLDEQYF. The CDR3 DNA reads TGTGCCAGCAGCTTCCGAACCCGACACCCGCTGGACGAGCAGTACTTC.

This chain joins TRBV1 and TRBJ1-5; the DNA was not used to check the table's D call, TRBD1. TRBV1 is a documented pseudogene. This CDR3 contains 15 residues. The DNA for the CDR3 is TGCACCAGCAGCCAAGCAGGGAAGAACAATCAGCCCCAGCATTTT. This codes for CTSSQAGKNNQPQHF.

This sequence joins TRBV5-1 and TRBJ2-1; D is uncertain. V lost 5 bases to trimming and J lost 6 bases, with 12 bases between them. Per the germline V gene, CDR1 is SGHRS and CDR2 is YFSETQ. The CDR3 covers 13 residues. CDR3 amino acids: CASSPPSGNEQFF. DNA for the CDR3: TGCGCCAGCAGTCCACCGTCGGGCAATGAGCAGTTCTTC.

The chain carries TRBV14 and TRBJ2-3; perhaps TRBD2 as D (6 bases). The V end was cut by 4 bases, the J end by 0 bases, with 14 bases between. The CDR3 is 16 amino acids. Germline V gene data show CDR1 as SGHDN and CDR2 as FVKESK. The CDR3: CASSRSGRSSTDTQYF. The CDR3 DNA sequence: TGTGCCAGCAGCCGAAGCGGGCGGTCTAGCACAGATACGCAGTATTTT. The full variable domain, completed using reference TRBV14 and TRBJ2-3, is EAGVTQFPSHSVIEKGQTVTLRCDPISGHDNLYWYRRVMGKEIKFLLHFVKESKQDESGMPNNRFLAERTGGTYSTLKVQPAELEDSGVYFCASSRSGRSSTDTQYFGPGTRLTVL.

The chain is built from TRBV11-3 and TRBJ1-2, with 9 bases that match TRBD1. The CDR3 is 14 residues long. Per germline, CDR1 SGHNT and CDR2 YENEEA. V lost 4 bases and J lost 2; bases outside the gene matches: 2. The DNA for the CDR3 is TGTGCCAGCAGCTACGACAGGGGGAACTATGGCTACACCTTC. Translating it yields CASSYDRGNYGYTF.

The rearrangement links TRBV11-1 to TRBJ1-1; D uncertain. V lost 3 bases and J lost 0, with 5 bases in between. Germline values: CDR1 SGHAT, CDR2 FQDESV (reference sequence). This CDR3 is built from 13 residues. CDR3 loop: CASSFQVNTEAFF. CDR3 nucleotides: TGTGCCAGCAGCTTTCAGGTGAACACTGAAGCTTTCTTT.

The chain uses TRBV7-2 and TRBJ2-1, with 12 bases fitting TRBD2. J was trimmed by 9 bases and V by 5 bases; bases with no gene match: 8. This CDR3 comprises 15 residues. Germline V lookup: CDR1 SGHTA, CDR2 FQGNSA. The chain's CDR3 is CASSPSGRALGEQFF. The CDR3 DNA is TGTGCCAGCAGCCCTAGCGGGAGGGCCTTAGGTGAGCAGTTCTTC.

V and J are TRBV2 and TRBJ1-4, with unresolved D. Trimming removed 7 bases at V and 0 bases at J, with 9 bases between. Germline loops: CDR1 SNHLY, CDR2 FYNNEI. The CDR3 is 14 residues long. CDR3 nucleotide sequence: TGTGCCAGCAAACTGACTGCAACTAATGAAAAACTGTTTTTT. It yields the protein CASKLTATNEKLFF.

This sequence joins TRBV7-9 and TRBJ1-2; TRBD1 matches at 8 bases. This CDR3 has 15 residues. V dropped 4 bases and J dropped 4; count of bases not matched to a gene: 8. Germline V gives CDR1 SEHNR, CDR2 FQNEAQ (reference sequence). CDR3 in amino acids: CASSSTSGTGYGYTF. The DNA for the CDR3 is TGTGCCAGCAGCTCAACTTCCGGGACAGGCTATGGCTACACCTTC. The variable domain in full, with the rest retrieved from reference TRBV7-9 and TRBJ1-2, is DTGVSQNPRHKITKRGQNVTFRCDPISEHNRLYWYRQTLGQGPEFLTYFQNEAQLEKSRLLSDRFSAERPKGSFSTLEIQRTEQGDSAMYLCASSSTSGTGYGYTFGSGTRLTVV.

The rearrangement joins TRBV7-2 to TRBJ1-5; D might be TRBD1 (6 bases). V shed 1 base and J shed 5 bases, with 12 bases lying between them. In germline, CDR1 is SGHTA, CDR2 FQGNSA. The CDR3 runs to 15 residues. The CDR3 sequence is CASSLGQGSYQPQHF. The CDR3 nucleotides read TGTGCCAGCAGCTTAGGGCAGGGGTCCTATCAGCCCCAGCATTTT.

The chain links TRBV11-2 to TRBJ2-1, with 9 bases that match TRBD2. The length of the CDR3 is 15 residues. Germline V gene sequence: CDR1 SGHAT, CDR2 FQNNGV. The V segment lost 7 bases and the J segment 8 bases; nucleotides outside the gene matches: 12. In nucleotides, the CDR3 is TGTGCCAGCACCCAACCGACTAGCGGTCTCGATGAGCAGTTCTTC. Its translation is CASTQPTSGLDEQFF.

The chain recombines TRBV7-9 with TRBJ2-2, with TRBD2 matching over 10 bases. CDR3 length: 15 residues. V trimming: 8 bases; J trimming: 1 base; junction bases outside the gene matches: 4. Germline CDR1 reads SEHNR; CDR2 reads FQNEAQ (reference sequence). This CDR3 is CASLAGAMNTGELFF. The CDR3 nucleotides are TGTGCCAGCCTAGCGGGGGCGATGAACACCGGGGAGCTGTTTTTT.

This clone was seen once. The chain joins TRBV10-3 to TRBJ2-1; 7 bases agree with TRBD2. Germline values: CDR1 ENHRY, CDR2 SYGVKD. The CDR3 sequence is 16 residues long. The ends lost 2 bases at V and 12 bases at J; junction bases unmatched: 16. CDR3 in amino acids: CAISERAGSDGSLQFF. The CDR3 region has the DNA TGTGCCATCAGTGAGAGAGCGGGGTCAGACGGGAGTCTGCAGTTCTTC.

The chain recombines TRBV15 with TRBJ2-3; 8 bases map to TRBD1. V gave up 3 bases and J gave up 0 bases; unmatched junction bases: 5. There are 16 residues in the CDR3. The germline gives CDR1 LNHNV, CDR2 YYDKDF (reference sequence). The CDR3 here is CATSSNRGSSTDTQYF. The CDR3 DNA sequence: TGTGCCACCAGCAGTAACAGGGGGTCTAGCACAGATACGCAGTATTTT.

This chain links TRBV10-3 with TRBJ2-7, with 10 bases matching TRBD1. Germline CDR1 ENHRY, CDR2 SYGVKD. With V trimmed by 8 bases and J by 0 bases, 10 bases remained unmatched. The CDR3 loop spans 16 amino acids. The CDR3 loop reads CAIGDRGLAGSYEQYF. Written as DNA, the CDR3 is TGTGCCATCGGGGACAGGGGATTAGCAGGCTCCTACGAGCAGTACTTC.

The chain employs TRBV19 and TRBJ1-1; TRBD1 matches 11 bases. Germline assignment: CDR1 LNHDA and CDR2 SQIVND (reference sequence). V shed 1 base and J 4 bases; nucleotides not matched to a gene: 5. The CDR3 sequence is 16 residues long. The CDR3 reads CASSIGTGGDSTEAFF. In DNA form, the CDR3 reads TGTGCCAGTAGTATAGGGACAGGGGGCGATAGCACTGAAGCTTTCTTT.

In its sample, this clone was seen once. The chain combines TRBV29-1 with TRBJ2-1; TRBD2 matches at 7 bases. This CDR3 comprises 14 residues. CDR1 is SQVTM and CDR2 is ANQGSEA in the germline V gene. The trim removed 3 bases at V and 7 bases at J, leaving 9 bases unmatched. The CDR3 loop reads CSVDSQRGENEQFF. CDR3 in DNA: TGCAGCGTTGATAGCCAGCGGGGTGAGAATGAGCAGTTCTTC.

This clone was seen only a few times. The chain is built from TRBV7-2 and TRBJ2-2, with a possible D match to TRBD1 (7 bases). Per germline, CDR1 SGHTA and CDR2 FQGNSA. Trimming shortened V by 5 bases and J by 0 bases, and 13 bases separated the two germline ends. There are 16 residues in the CDR3. The CDR3 is CASSRGRGANTGELFF. The DNA for the CDR3 is TGTGCCAGCAGCCGCGGCAGGGGGGCGAACACCGGGGAGCTGTTTTTT.

J is TRBJ2-3 and V is TRBV11-2, with a weak D call TRBD2 (6 bases). From germline, CDR1 is SGHAT and CDR2 FQNNGV. This CDR3 has 13 residues. V shed 0 bases and J shed 5 bases, with 6 bases lying between them. The chain's CDR3 is CASSLERGDTQYF. CDR3 DNA sequence: TGTGCCAGCAGCTTAGAGCGGGGAGATACGCAGTATTTT.

The chain links TRBV15 to TRBJ2-7, with TRBD1 matching 7 bases. The J segment lost 5 bases and the V segment lost 5 bases, leaving 3 bases of the junction unmatched. The germline gives CDR1 LNHNV, CDR2 YYDKDF (reference sequence). This CDR3 has 12 residues. The CDR3 DNA is TGTGCCACCAGCTTCGACAGGGACGAGCAGTACTTC. Residues: CATSFDRDEQYF.